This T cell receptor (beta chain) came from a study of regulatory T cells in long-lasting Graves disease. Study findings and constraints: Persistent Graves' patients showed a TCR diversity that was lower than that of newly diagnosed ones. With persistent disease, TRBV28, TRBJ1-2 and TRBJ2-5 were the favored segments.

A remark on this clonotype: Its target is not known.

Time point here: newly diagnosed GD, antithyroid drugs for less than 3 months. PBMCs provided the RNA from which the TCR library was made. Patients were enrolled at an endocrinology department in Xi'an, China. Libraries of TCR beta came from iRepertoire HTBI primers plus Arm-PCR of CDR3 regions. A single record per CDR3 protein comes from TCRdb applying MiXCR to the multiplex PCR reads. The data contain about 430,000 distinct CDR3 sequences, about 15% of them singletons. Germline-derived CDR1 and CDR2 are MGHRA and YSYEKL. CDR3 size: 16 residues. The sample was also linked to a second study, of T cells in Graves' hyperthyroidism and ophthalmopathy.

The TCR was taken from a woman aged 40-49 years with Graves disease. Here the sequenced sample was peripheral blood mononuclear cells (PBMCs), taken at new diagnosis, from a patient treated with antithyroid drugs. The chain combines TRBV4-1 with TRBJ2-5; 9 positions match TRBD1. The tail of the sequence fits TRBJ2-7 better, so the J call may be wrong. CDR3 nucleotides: TGCGCCAGCAGCCTCACCCGGGACAGGGTACCCTACGAGCAGTACTTC. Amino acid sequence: CASSLTRDRVPYEQYF.